The next 18 T cell receptor beta chains were all read from a single sample in a study of vaccination and CD4 T cells after COVID-19. Specified treatment: roughly 10-day PBMC culture with coronavirus spike peptide pools or control peptides (ViraFEST assay). Their target antigens are unknown. The study sequenced cultured CD4+ T cell DNA using the Oncomine TCR Beta short-read assay. One entry per CDR3 protein, called by TCRdb with MiXCR from the PCR reads. Of 9,500 to 15,000 distinct CDR3 sequences in the sample, about 50% were seen once. The sample comprised CD4+ T cells from blood, cultured in vitro. Receptor source: a human donor who had recovered from COVID-19.

The chain combines TRBV12-3 or TRBV12-4 with TRBJ1-5, with D hard to call. The CDR3 is made up of 12 amino acids. V lost 5 bases to trimming and J lost 2 bases, with 4 bases between them. The chain's CDR3 is CASSGGNQPQHF. The CDR3 region has the DNA TGTGCCAGCAGTGGTGGCAATCAGCCCCAGCATTTT.

By proportion, this clonotype is large. This chain links TRBV7-8 with TRBJ2-7; 7 bases match TRBD2. The CDR3 contains 15 residues. V dropped 5 bases and J dropped 2; count of bases not matched to a gene: 9. The germline CDR1 and CDR2 sequences are SGHVS and FQNEAQ. CDR3 coding DNA: TGTGCCAGCAGCATTAGGGAGGGAAATACCTACGAGCAGTACTTC. It specifies CASSIREGNTYEQYF. The variable domain in full, completed from reference TRBV7-8 and TRBJ2-7, reads GAGVSQSPRYKVAKRGQDVALRCDPISGHVSLFWYQQALGQGPEFLTYFQNEAQLDKSGLPSDRFFAERPEGSVSTLKIQRTQQEDSAVYLCASSIREGNTYEQYFGPGTRLTVT.

The chain links TRBV20-1 to TRBJ2-1; 11 bases fit TRBD2. Germline CDR1 is DFQATT and CDR2 is SNEGSKA (reference sequence). The length of the CDR3 is 14 residues. V dropped 5 bases and J dropped 5; count of bases not matched to a gene: 5. CDR3 in amino acids: CSAQTSGIDNEQFF. CDR3 nucleotides: TGCAGTGCTCAGACTAGCGGGATTGACAATGAGCAGTTCTTC.

V and J are TRBV20-1 and TRBJ2-1, with unresolved D. CDR3 size: 15 residues. Germline loops: CDR1 DFQATT, CDR2 SNEGSKA (reference sequence). With 1 base removed from V and 3 bases from J, the gap between germline ends came to 13 bases. CDR3 DNA sequence: TGCAGTGCTAGAGGCGCGGCTCGTTTCTACAATGAGCAGTTCTTC. This gives the protein CSARGAARFYNEQFF.

This CDR3 reads CSVGGQPNQPQHF. DNA of the CDR3: TGCAGCGTTGGGGGACAGCCGAATCAGCCCCAGCATTTT. This sequence joins TRBV29-1 and TRBJ1-5; 7 positions match TRBD1. The V and J ends lost 4 bases and 4 bases, in that order; junction bases with no gene match: 4. This CDR3 spans 13 amino acids. CDR1 and CDR2 from the germline V gene are SQVTM and ANQGSEA. The full variable domain, rest sourced from reference TRBV29-1 and TRBJ1-5, is SAVISQKPSRDICQRGTSLTIQCQVDSQVTMMFWYRQQPGQSLTLIATANQGSEATYESGFVIDKFPISRPNLTFSTLTVSNMSPEDSSIYLCSVGGQPNQPQHFGDGTRLSIL.

The V call is TRBV7-9, the J call TRBJ2-3, with a weak D call TRBD2 (6 bases). CDR3 length equals 15 residues. Germline V gene sequence: CDR1 SEHNR, CDR2 FQNEAQ (reference sequence). V was clipped by 3 bases and J by 4 bases, with 14 bases between them. CDR3 coding DNA: TGTGCCAGCAGCTTTGGGGCGGGGACTGCAGATACGCAGTATTTT. Translation gives CASSFGAGTADTQYF.

V is TRBV20-1 and J is TRBJ1-1; D possibly corresponds to TRBD1 (6 bases). The CDR3 consists of 14 residues. Germline V gives CDR1 DFQATT, CDR2 SNEGSKA (reference sequence). V was cut by 0 bases and J by 4 bases, with 12 bases left in between. CDR3 DNA sequence: TGCAGTGCTAGAGATGGGACACACATCACTGAAGCTTTCTTT. Its protein product is CSARDGTHITEAFF.

Here the CDR3 DNA reads TGTGCCAGCAGCTTAAAAAACACTGAAGCTTTCTTT. Residues: CASSLKNTEAFF. The rearrangement joins TRBV7-2 to TRBJ1-1; no clear D gene. The CDR3 sequence is 12 residues long. The germline V and J ends were trimmed by 2 bases and 2 bases, with 3 bases remaining between them. CDR1 SGHTA and CDR2 FQGNSA come from the germline V gene.

The chain links TRBV11-3 to TRBJ2-5; the D gene is possibly TRBD1 (5 bases). In germline, CDR1 is SGHNT, CDR2 YENEEA. V lost 3 bases and J lost 4, with 6 bases in between. CDR3 length equals 12 residues. CDR3 coding DNA: TGTGCCAGCAGCTTTAGGGGAGAGACCCAGTACTTC. It yields the protein CASSFRGETQYF.

V is TRBV20-1 and J is TRBJ2-3, with 11 bases lining up with TRBD2. CDR3 length equals 16 residues. V dropped 7 bases and J dropped 2; count of bases not matched to a gene: 11. Germline V gene sequence: CDR1 DFQATT, CDR2 SNEGSKA (reference sequence). CDR3 bases: TGCAGTGGGGGGCTAGCGGGAGGAATCTTCACAGATACGCAGTATTTT. This codes for CSGGLAGGIFTDTQYF.

The rearrangement joins TRBV28 to TRBJ2-5; D is possibly TRBD1 (8 bases). Trimming took off 5 bases at V and 2 bases at J, with 24 bases between the two ends. Germline loops: CDR1 MDHEN, CDR2 SYDVKM. There are 18 residues in the CDR3. The CDR3 bases are TGTGCCAGCAGTGGTACAGGGGGTTCTAGCGGAAGACAAGAGACCCAGTACTTC. It translates to CASSGTGGSSGRQETQYF.

The V call is TRBV20-1, the J call TRBJ2-7, with 11 nucleotides matching TRBD1. The CDR3 length is 15 residues. In germline, CDR1 is DFQATT, CDR2 SNEGSKA (reference sequence). The V segment lost 4 bases and the J segment 3 bases; nucleotides outside the gene matches: 8. CDR3: CSAIQSGTGGYEQYF. The CDR3 DNA reads as TGCAGTGCTATTCAATCCGGGACAGGGGGCTACGAGCAGTACTTC.

This sequence joins TRBV12-3 or TRBV12-4 and TRBJ2-7; possibly TRBD1 for D (6 bases). CDR3 length equals 14 residues. Trimming removed 6 bases from V and 0 bases from J, with 12 bases in between. In nucleotides, the CDR3 is TGTGCCAGCAGCCGAGACAGGATCTCCTACGAGCAGTACTTC. Translating gives CASSRDRISYEQYF.

This clonotype showed up just once. The V and J genes are TRBV19 and TRBJ1-5, with D perhaps TRBD1 (5 bases). The ends were cut back, 8 bases at V and 2 bases at J, with 19 bases in the middle. The length of the CDR3 is 16 residues. Germline lookup yields CDR1 LNHDA and CDR2 SQIVND (reference sequence). CDR3 protein: CASAGVHSLGNQPQHF. The CDR3 coding sequence is TGTGCCAGTGCGGGGGTGCATAGCTTAGGCAATCAGCCCCAGCATTTT.

A few counts support this clonotype. The chain couples TRBV24-1 to TRBJ1-2; no reliable D call. The germline gives CDR1 KGHDR, CDR2 SFDVKD. With 4 bases removed from V and 5 bases from J, the gap between germline ends came to 22 bases. The CDR3 sequence is 17 residues long. The CDR3 nucleotides read TGTGCCACCAGTGACTCCCCAGACTCGGCCAGTGAATATGGCTACACCTTC. Amino acid sequence: CATSDSPDSASEYGYTF.

This rearrangement joins TRBV20-1 to TRBJ1-1; no clear D. The CDR3 is made up of 12 amino acids. CDR1 and CDR2 from the germline V gene are DFQATT and SNEGSKA (reference sequence). Trimming removed 0 bases at V and 1 base at J, with 3 bases between. In DNA form, the CDR3 reads TGCAGTGCTAGAGACGGGAACACTGAAGCTTTCTTT. Encoded protein: CSARDGNTEAFF.

The sample holds one count of this clonotype. At one end the junction does not follow the germline gene, possibly because of a read error. V gene TRBV6-1 combines with J gene TRBJ1-1; 7 bases align to TRBD1. The CDR3 totals 13 residues. Germline V CDR1 and CDR2: MNHNS, SASEGT. The CDR3 is CAGSGATGREAFF. As DNA, the CDR3 is TGTGCCGGCAGTGGGGCGACAGGGAGAGAAGCTTTCTTT.

A few counts support this clonotype. The chain couples TRBV19 to TRBJ2-2; 8 nucleotides align to TRBD1. Germline-derived CDR1 and CDR2 are LNHDA and SQIVND (reference sequence). The CDR3 sequence is 14 residues long. V shed 3 bases and J 5 bases; nucleotides not matched to a gene: 2. The CDR3 DNA is TGTGCCAGTAGTATGGACAGGGCGACCGGGGAGCTGTTTTTT. It is translated as CASSMDRATGELFF.